These 17 T cell receptor beta chains came from one sample sequenced in a study of identical twins. One entry per CDR3 protein results from TCRdb running MiXCR on the 5' RACE reads. The data show 750,000 to 950,000 distinct CDR3 sequences, more than 9% seen once. The same sample was also studied in work on yellow fever vaccine responses in identical twins.

What was sequenced was PBMCs. The receptors derive from a woman between 18 and 30 years old in good health.

J is TRBJ2-3 and V is TRBV3-1, with D maybe TRBD1 (5 bases). V was pared by 1 base and J by 3 bases, with 8 bases between. Germline V CDR1 and CDR2: LGHDT, YNNKEL (reference sequence). CDR3 length: 14 amino acids. The CDR3 DNA reads as TGTGCCAGCAGCCAAGTTCAGGGTACAGATACGCAGTATTTT. This sequence encodes CASSQVQGTDTQYF.

The V and J genes are TRBV14 and TRBJ2-7; D gene uncertain. Germline V CDR1 and CDR2: SGHDN, FVKESK. The CDR3 totals 13 residues. V lost 0 bases to trimming and J lost 4 bases, with 7 bases between them. CDR3 in amino acids: CASSQERDYEQYV. As DNA, the CDR3 is TGTGCCAGCAGCCAAGAGAGAGATTACGAGCAGTACGTC.

The chain has TRBV28 and TRBJ2-2, with 11 positions matching TRBD2. This CDR3 is 17 amino acids long. Trimming at V came to 5 bases and at J to 2 bases, leaving 7 bases not matched to a gene. The germline CDR1 and CDR2 sequences are MDHEN and SYDVKM. The CDR3: CASSPLGLAENTGELFF. The DNA of the CDR3 is TGTGCCAGCAGTCCTCTGGGACTAGCGGAAAACACCGGGGAGCTGTTTTTT.

The chain employs TRBV7-9 and TRBJ1-1; D possibly corresponds to TRBD1 (6 bases). Trimming pared 0 bases from V and 0 bases from J, leaving 14 bases between. CDR3 size: 17 residues. Germline-derived CDR1 and CDR2 are SEHNR and FQNEAQ (reference sequence). CDR3: CASSLAGATFLNTEAFF. CDR3 sequence (DNA): TGTGCCAGCAGCTTAGCGGGGGCCACCTTTCTGAACACTGAAGCTTTCTTT.

This clonotype was counted between two and nine times. The J gene is TRBJ1-1, the V gene TRBV6-1, with D possibly TRBD1 on 5 matching bases. Germline V CDR1 and CDR2: MNHNS, SASEGT. The CDR3 consists of 12 residues. V shed 3 bases and J shed 6 bases, with 8 bases lying between them. The CDR3 region is CASSDRDPEAFF. DNA of the CDR3: TGTGCCAGCAGTGACAGGGATCCTGAAGCTTTCTTT.

This clonotype was observed many times. The chain uses TRBV7-2 and TRBJ2-1; a weak D match, TRBD2 (5 bases). The V gene's germline CDR1 is SGHTA and CDR2 FQGNSA. Trimming cost V 1 base and J 4 bases, with 11 bases left between them. CDR3 length: 15 residues. CDR3 protein: CASSLVGSGYNEQFF. In DNA, the CDR3 is TGTGCCAGCAGCTTAGTAGGGTCGGGGTACAATGAGCAGTTCTTC.

The chain is built from TRBV19 and TRBJ2-3, with 11 nucleotides matching TRBD2. The J segment lost 2 bases and the V segment lost 8 bases, leaving 3 bases of the junction unmatched. The germline V gene encodes CDR1 LNHDA and CDR2 SQIVND (reference sequence). This CDR3 spans 14 amino acids. CDR3 DNA sequence: TGTGCCAGTTCTAGCGGGAGGCCCACAGATACGCAGTATTTT. Translation gives CASSSGRPTDTQYF.

This clonotype was observed a few times. The chain is built from TRBV7-3 and TRBJ2-1, with 11 bases lining up with TRBD2. Germline CDR1 and CDR2: SGHTA and FQGTGA. CDR3 length: 16 residues. With 5 bases clipped from V and 4 bases from J, the junction kept 7 bases outside the gene matches. The CDR3 spells CASSALAGGVYNEQFF. The CDR3 DNA is TGTGCCAGCAGCGCATTAGCGGGAGGGGTATACAATGAGCAGTTCTTC.

This clonotype was detected ten times or more. The chain links TRBV5-1 to TRBJ2-2; 10 bases map to TRBD2. CDR1 is SGHRS, CDR2 YFSETQ, per germline. The CDR3 spans 16 residues. V lost 4 bases, J lost 0 bases, and 3 bases stayed unmatched. CDR3 nucleotides: TGCGCCAGCAGCGTTCTAGCGGGGGCGAACACCGGGGAGCTGTTTTTT. Translation: CASSVLAGANTGELFF.

The sample holds many counts of this clonotype. The chain joins TRBV27 to TRBJ2-2, with D hard to call. There are 14 residues in the CDR3. Germline CDR1 reads MNHEY; CDR2 reads SMNVEV (reference sequence). Trimming took 3 bases from V and 4 from J, leaving 9 bases between them. The chain's CDR3 is CASSFRTGTGELFF. The CDR3, as DNA: TGTGCCAGCAGTTTCCGAACCGGCACCGGGGAGCTGTTTTTT.

This clonotype has a handful of counts. The chain links TRBV20-1 to TRBJ2-1; the match to TRBD2 covers 7 bases. The J segment lost 7 bases and the V segment lost 6 bases, leaving 9 bases of the junction unmatched. Germline V gives CDR1 DFQATT, CDR2 SNEGSKA (reference sequence). The CDR3 runs to 13 residues. The CDR3 DNA follows: TGCAGTGCCCACGGGACTACCAGAAATGAGCAGTTCTTC. Protein sequence: CSAHGTTRNEQFF.

This clonotype was detected a few times. The V gene is TRBV28, the J gene TRBJ1-1; D is undetermined. The CDR3 sequence is 14 residues long. Germline CDR1 is MDHEN and CDR2 is SYDVKM. Trimming pared 1 base from V and 1 base from J, leaving 7 bases between. CDR3 bases: TGTGCCAGCAGTTTATTGAACTCGAACACTGAAGCTTTCTTT. Translated: CASSLLNSNTEAFF.

The V call is TRBV6-5, the J call TRBJ2-3; D call uncertain. The V gene's germline CDR1 is MNHEY and CDR2 SVGAGI. The CDR3 covers 15 residues. Trimming pared 2 bases from V and 0 bases from J, leaving 9 bases between. The CDR3 DNA sequence: TGTGCCAGCAGTTACAGAGCAAAAAGCACAGATACGCAGTATTTT. This sequence encodes CASSYRAKSTDTQYF.

This clonotype was detected a few times. The rearrangement joins TRBV20-1 to TRBJ2-1; D remains unclear. Trimming stripped 0 bases from V and 4 bases from J, with 7 bases between. Germline V gene data show CDR1 as DFQATT and CDR2 as SNEGSKA (reference sequence). CDR3 length: 13 amino acids. Here the CDR3 DNA reads TGCAGTGCTAGAGATCTGCCGTACAATGAGCAGTTCTTC. Residues: CSARDLPYNEQFF.

CDR3 sequence (DNA): TGCGCCAGCAGCTTGAGTGGTAGCGGGCTCCAAGAGACCCAGTACTTC. Its protein product is CASSLSGSGLQETQYF. The chain employs TRBV5-1 and TRBJ2-5, with 7 bases identical to TRBD2. The ends lost 1 base at V and 1 base at J; junction bases unmatched: 7. The CDR3 sequence is 16 residues long. Germline CDR1 SGHRS, CDR2 YFSETQ.

This clonotype turned up a few times. This chain connects TRBV27 to TRBJ2-7, with 7 positions matching TRBD1. Looked up from germline, CDR1 is MNHEY and CDR2 is SMNVEV (reference sequence). The CDR3 consists of 14 residues. V was clipped by 2 bases and J by 4 bases; unmatched bases: 5. CDR3 loop: CASSLLSGGYEQYF. The CDR3 nucleotides are TGTGCCAGCAGTTTACTTTCAGGGGGATACGAGCAGTACTTC.

The J gene is TRBJ2-3, the V gene TRBV12-3 or TRBV12-4; D unresolved. Between the trimmed V and J ends, which lost 4 bases and 2 bases, there was a span of 25 bases. CDR3 length: 19 amino acids. The CDR3 is CASSSDFIYEMRATDTQYF. The CDR3 nucleotides are TGTGCCAGCAGTTCCGATTTTATCTACGAAATGAGAGCCACAGATACGCAGTATTTT.